The 17 T cell receptor beta chains below come from one sample, sequenced in a study of T cell repertoires in cytomegalovirus infection. The antigens these receptors bind are not known. TCRdb used MiXCR to reprocess the reads, holding one entry per CDR3 protein. Of about 470,000 distinct CDR3 sequences in the sample, about 42% were seen once. The sample here was cultured PBMCs, taken from culture after CMV antigen stimulation. The origin of the receptors is a human donor in good health (CMV status not recorded). Some clones in this sample may be carry-over from other donors' samples.

The chain joins TRBV12-5 to TRBJ2-1; perhaps TRBD1 as D (5 bases). V shed 3 bases and J shed 3 bases, with 6 bases lying between them. CDR3 length: 13 amino acids. The V gene's germline CDR1 is LGHNT and CDR2 FRNRAP. CDR3 nucleotides: TGTGCTAGTGGTTTTGACAGCTACAATGAGCAGTTCTTC. Residues: CASGFDSYNEQFF.

V gene TRBV20-1 combines with J gene TRBJ2-3, with a possible D match to TRBD2 (5 bases). CDR1 and CDR2 (germline): DFQATT, SNEGSKA (reference sequence). The V end lost 5 bases, the J end lost 5 bases, and 8 bases lay between the germline ends. This CDR3 has 11 amino acids. DNA for the CDR3: TGCAGTGCTTCAGAGGGAGATACGCAGTATTTT. Protein sequence: CSASEGDTQYF.

The chain links TRBV18 to TRBJ2-3, with D perhaps TRBD1 (5 bases). From germline, CDR1 is KGHSH and CDR2 LQKENI. This CDR3 spans 15 amino acids. Trimming pared 6 bases from V and 4 bases from J, leaving 17 bases between. The CDR3 DNA is TGTGCCAGCTCCCCTGCTATAAGGGGCGCAGATACGCAGTATTTT. It codes for CASSPAIRGADTQYF.

The gene calls are TRBV7-3 and TRBJ1-2; TRBD1 agrees at 8 bases. This CDR3 region has 13 residues. The germline V gene has CDR1 SGHTA and CDR2 FQGTGA. V shed 3 bases, J shed 7 bases, and the junction held 4 bases outside the gene matches. The CDR3 DNA reads TGTGCCAGCAGCTTCCCAGGGGGCCGTGGCTACACCTTC. Its translation: CASSFPGGRGYTF.

The chain combines TRBV7-4 with TRBJ2-3; weak D call: TRBD1 (6 bases). Germline V CDR1 and CDR2: SGHVT, SQSDAQ. Deletions cut 5 bases from V and 8 bases from J, with 11 bases between. The CDR3 runs 12 residues. CDR3 DNA sequence: TGTGCCAGCAGCCTAGACAGGAGTACGCAGTATTTT. Protein product: CASSLDRSTQYF.

This chain links TRBV7-2 with TRBJ1-4; D is possibly TRBD1 (6 bases). The CDR3 extends over 14 amino acids. Germline lookup yields CDR1 SGHTA and CDR2 FQGNSA. With 4 bases removed from V and 7 bases from J, the gap between germline ends came to 13 bases. The CDR3 sequence is CASSWAGESEKLFF. The CDR3 DNA sequence: TGTGCCAGCAGCTGGGCAGGGGAAAGTGAAAAACTGTTTTTT.

This clonotype was observed a few times. V usage is TRBV7-9 and J usage is TRBJ1-5, with D uncertain. Germline CDR1 reads SEHNR; CDR2 reads FQNEAQ (reference sequence). V was pared by 4 bases and J by 2 bases, with 15 bases between. The CDR3 is 16 amino acids. The CDR3 protein is CASSSILDGGNQPQHF. Here the CDR3 DNA reads TGTGCCAGCAGCTCCATCCTGGATGGCGGCAATCAGCCCCAGCATTTT. Supplemented by reference TRBV7-9 and TRBJ1-5, the full variable domain reads DTGVSQNPRHKITKRGQNVTFRCDPISEHNRLYWYRQTLGQGPEFLTYFQNEAQLEKSRLLSDRFSAERPKGSFSTLEIQRTEQGDSAMYLCASSSILDGGNQPQHFGDGTRLSIL.

As DNA, the CDR3 is TGTGCCAGCCGTCGGGAGGCCCAAGAGACCCAGTACTTC. It specifies CASRREAQETQYF. The chain combines TRBV7-9 with TRBJ2-5, with 7 bases matching TRBD2. J gave up 1 base and V 8 bases, and 4 bases lay outside the gene matches. The germline V gene has CDR1 SEHNR and CDR2 FQNEAQ (reference sequence). The length of the CDR3 is 13 residues.

The J gene is TRBJ2-1, the V gene TRBV6-6, with 8 bases matching TRBD2. The CDR3 runs to 14 residues. The V gene end was trimmed by 5 bases and the J gene end by 4 bases; junction bases not matched to a gene: 4. Germline V gene data show CDR1 as MNHNY and CDR2 as SVGAGI (reference sequence). CDR3 region: CASSGLAMYNEQFF. The CDR3 coding sequence is TGTGCCAGCAGTGGACTAGCTATGTACAATGAGCAGTTCTTC.

The V and J genes are TRBV28 and TRBJ1-2, with D perhaps TRBD1 (6 bases). The germline CDR1 and CDR2 sequences are MDHEN and SYDVKM. The CDR3 loop spans 12 amino acids. V lost 7 bases to trimming and J lost 6 bases, with 12 bases between them. For the CDR3, the DNA is TGTGCCAGCACCAAGCAGGGGAATGGCTACACCTTC. Encoded protein: CASTKQGNGYTF.

Only a few counts were recorded for this clonotype. This sequence joins TRBV7-2 and TRBJ2-7; TRBD2 is a possible D gene (6 bases). V was shortened by 2 bases and J by 3 bases, with 14 bases between the two germline ends. This CDR3 comprises 15 residues. Germline V gives CDR1 SGHTA, CDR2 FQGNSA. Here the CDR3 DNA reads TGTGCCAGCAGCTTAACCGGGATGGGGGGCTACGAGCAGTACTTC. Translation: CASSLTGMGGYEQYF.

CDR3 region: CASSAASGRVTDTQYF. In nucleotides, the CDR3 is TGTGCCAGCAGTGCGGCTAGCGGTCGAGTCACAGATACGCAGTATTTT. The chain joins TRBV25-1 to TRBJ2-3; 7 nucleotides match TRBD2. CDR3 length: 16 residues. Looked up from germline, CDR1 is MGHDK and CDR2 is SYGVNS. V lost 4 bases, J lost 2 bases, and 9 bases stayed unmatched. Variable domain in full (rest from reference TRBV25-1 and TRBJ2-3): EADIYQTPRYLVIGTGKKITLECSQTMGHDKMYWYQQDPGMELHLIHYSYGVNSTEKGDLSSESTVSRIRTEHFPLTLESARPSHTSQYLCASSAASGRVTDTQYFGPGTRLTVL.

This clonotype was counted a few times. The chain has TRBV6-6 and TRBJ2-1; 7 bases map to TRBD1. The V segment lost 5 bases and the J segment 3 bases; nucleotides outside the gene matches: 7. This CDR3 region has 15 residues. Germline V lookup: CDR1 MNHNY, CDR2 SVGAGI (reference sequence). CDR3 nucleotide sequence: TGTGCCAGCAGTCTCAGGGGGAGTCACTACAATGAGCAGTTCTTC. Translated, it gives CASSLRGSHYNEQFF.

The chain combines TRBV11-2 with TRBJ2-3; D remains ambiguous. The CDR3 is made up of 12 amino acids. Deletions cut 1 base from V and 8 bases from J, with 7 bases between. Germline V CDR1 and CDR2: SGHAT, FQNNGV. This CDR3 is CASSLGAGTQYF. The CDR3 DNA reads TGTGCCAGCAGCTTAGGCGCTGGTACGCAGTATTTT.

This clonotype was counted only a few times. The chain combines TRBV7-8 with TRBJ1-1, with D perhaps TRBD1 (5 bases). CDR3 length: 13 residues. V was cut by 1 base and J by 7 bases, with 10 bases left in between. In germline, CDR1 is SGHVS, CDR2 FQNEAQ. The DNA for the CDR3 is TGTGCCAGCAGCTTAGAAAGGGGCCTTGAAGCTTTCTTT. It yields the protein CASSLERGLEAFF.

This clonotype was counted only a few times. The J gene is TRBJ2-3, the V gene TRBV7-2, with 8 positions matching TRBD2. Germline lookup yields CDR1 SGHTA and CDR2 FQGNSA. Trimming took 5 bases from V and 2 from J; bases not matched to a gene: 3. The CDR3 has 14 amino acids. The CDR3 DNA follows: TGTGCCAGCAGCGTACTAGCGGACACAGATACGCAGTATTTT. It yields the protein CASSVLADTDTQYF.

This clonotype has more than one count but fewer than ten. The chain joins TRBV5-1 to TRBJ1-1, with D maybe TRBD1 (5 bases). CDR1 SGHRS and CDR2 YFSETQ come from the germline V gene. V gave up 4 bases and J gave up 1 base, with 14 bases separating them. CDR3 length: 15 residues. The CDR3 spells CASSPQDIRNTEAFF. For the CDR3, the DNA is TGCGCCAGCAGCCCCCAGGACATACGGAACACTGAAGCTTTCTTT. The full variable domain, in which reference TRBV5-1 and TRBJ1-1 provide the parts outside the CDR3, is KAGVTQTPRYLIKTRGQQVTLSCSPISGHRSVSWYQQTPGQGLQFLFEYFSETQRNKGNFPGRFSGRQFSNSRSEMNVSTLELGDSALYLCASSPQDIRNTEAFFGQGTRLTVV.